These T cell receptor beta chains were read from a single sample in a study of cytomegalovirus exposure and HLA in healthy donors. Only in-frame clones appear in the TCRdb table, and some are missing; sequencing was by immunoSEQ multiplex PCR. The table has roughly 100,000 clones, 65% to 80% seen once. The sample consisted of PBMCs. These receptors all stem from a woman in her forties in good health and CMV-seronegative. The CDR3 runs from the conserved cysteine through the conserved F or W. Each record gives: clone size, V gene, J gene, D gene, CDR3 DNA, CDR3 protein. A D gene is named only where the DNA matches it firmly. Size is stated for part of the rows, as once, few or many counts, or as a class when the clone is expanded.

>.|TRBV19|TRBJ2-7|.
TGTGCCAGTACCCCCATATACGGGGACTCCTACGAGCAGTACTTC
CASTPIYGDSYEQYF
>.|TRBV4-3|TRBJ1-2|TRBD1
TGCGCCAGCAGCCAAGATACAGGGGCGGGCTATGGCTACACCTTC
CASSQDTGAGYGYTF
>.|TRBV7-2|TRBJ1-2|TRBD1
TGTGCCAGCAGCGTAGACAGGGCTCGGTATGGCGGCTACACCTTC
CASSVDRARYGGYTF
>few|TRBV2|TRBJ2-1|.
TGTGCCAGCCGCGGGGCTACTTCCTACAATGAGCAGTTCTTC
CASRGATSYNEQFF
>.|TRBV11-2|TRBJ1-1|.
TGTGCCAGCAGCTTGAGGGGGACCTGGAACACTGAAGCTTTCTTT
CASSLRGTWNTEAFF
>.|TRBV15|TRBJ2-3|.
TGTGCCACCAGCGTCCCCCGGGAGTGGGATACGCAGTATTTT
CATSVPREWDTQYF
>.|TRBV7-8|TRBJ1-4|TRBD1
TGTGCCAGCAGCTTAGATACGAACAGGGGACGACTGTTTTTT
CASSLDTNRGRLFF
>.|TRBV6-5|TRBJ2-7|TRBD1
TGTGCCAGCAGGCGCCAGGGACAGGGGGGCTACGAGCAGTACTTC
CASRRQGQGGYEQYF
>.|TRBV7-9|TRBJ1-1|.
TGTTCCAGCAGCTTAGACGGGGGAAGGACTGAAGCTTTCTTT
CSSSLDGGRTEAFF
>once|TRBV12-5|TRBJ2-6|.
TGTGCTAGTGGGCGTTCTGGGGCCAACGTCCTGACTTTC
CASGRSGANVLTF
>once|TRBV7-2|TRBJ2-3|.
TGTGCCAGCAGCTTCGACAGAAGCACAGATACGCAGTATTTT
CASSFDRSTDTQYF
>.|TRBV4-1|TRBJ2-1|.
TGCGCCAGCAGCCAAGATAGAGCGAATACCTACAATGAGCAGTTCTTC
CASSQDRANTYNEQFF
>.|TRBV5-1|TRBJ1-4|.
TGCGCCAGCAGCGGGGGGACCGCTCGAAGGGAAAAACTGTTTTTT
CASSGGTARREKLFF
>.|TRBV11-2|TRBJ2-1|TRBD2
TGTGCCAGCAGTCGATTCAGCCGGCCGAGCGGGGGATACAATGAGCAGTTCTTC
CASSRFSRPSGGYNEQFF
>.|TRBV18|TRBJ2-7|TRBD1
TGTGCCAGCTCACCTTCAAGGGGGCATGCAAAGGACGAGCAGTACTTC
CASSPSRGHAKDEQYF
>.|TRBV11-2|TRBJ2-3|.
TGTGCCAGCAGCTTAGTCACTAGTCCAGATACGCAGTATTTT
CASSLVTSPDTQYF
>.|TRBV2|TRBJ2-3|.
TGTGCCAGCAGTGACGTCGGGACAGATACGCAGTATTTT
CASSDVGTDTQYF
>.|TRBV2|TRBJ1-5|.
TGTGCCAGCAGTGCCAGGGTAGGCAATCAGCCCCAGCATTTT
CASSARVGNQPQHF
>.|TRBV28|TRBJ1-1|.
TGTGCCAGCAGTCCCAGGGAGGGCCTGAACACTGAAGCTTTCTTT
CASSPREGLNTEAFF
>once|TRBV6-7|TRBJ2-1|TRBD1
TGTGCCAGCAGTCCCGGGACAGGGAAAGACACAAGCTCCTACAATGAGCAGTTCTTC
CASSPGTGKDTSSYNEQFF
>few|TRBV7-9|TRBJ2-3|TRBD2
TGTGCCAGCGGCCCTAGCGGTAACACAGATACGCAGTATTTT
CASGPSGNTDTQYF
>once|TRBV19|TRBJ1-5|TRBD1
TGTGCCAGTAGTCTGGGACAGGGTGGGAATCAGCCCCAGCATTTT
CASSLGQGGNQPQHF
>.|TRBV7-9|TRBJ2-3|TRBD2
TGTGCCAGCAGCTTAGCGCTGGCTAGCGGGATTACAGATACGCAGTATTTT
CASSLALASGITDTQYF
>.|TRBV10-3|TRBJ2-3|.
TGTGCCGTTACCCCCGGGAGCACAGATACGCAGTATTTT
CAVTPGSTDTQYF
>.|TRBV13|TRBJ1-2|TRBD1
TGTGCCAGCAGCCCCCGGGACAGGGGGCCTCATGGCTACACCTTC
CASSPRDRGPHGYTF
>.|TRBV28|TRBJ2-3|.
TGTGCCAGCAGTTTACTAGCAGAGAAAGATACGCAGTATTTT
CASSLLAEKDTQYF
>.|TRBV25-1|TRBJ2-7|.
TGTGCCAGCAGTGAATCACCAGGGCTGGACTACGAGCAGTACTTC
CASSESPGLDYEQYF